One and the same sample provided the 26 T cell receptor beta chains below, sequenced in a study of T cell responses to AZD1222 COVID-19 vaccine. The assay was immunoSEQ multiplex PCR, and TCRdb's table has in-frame clones only and misses some. The repertoire holds approximately 140,000 clones, with 75% to 90% as singletons. The sample here was peripheral blood, taken 28 days after the second AZD1222 dose. The receptors were sampled from an adult who received the AZD1222 COVID-19 vaccine.

CDR3 amino acids: CASSLGNRDNEKLFF. CDR3 nucleotide sequence: TGCGCCAGCAGCTTGGGTAACAGGGACAATGAAAAACTGTTTTTT. The V gene is TRBV5-1, the J gene TRBJ1-4, with D possibly being TRBD1 (6 bases). Germline V gene lookup returns CDR1 SGHRS and CDR2 YFSETQ. Trimming took off 0 bases at V and 5 bases at J, with 11 bases between the two ends. The CDR3 has 15 amino acids.

The J gene is TRBJ1-1, the V gene TRBV9; 7 bases are a match to TRBD1. The junction had 14 bases not matched to a gene; V was cut back by 6 bases and J by 3 bases. The CDR3 is 16 residues long. Germline values: CDR1 SGDLS, CDR2 YYNGEE. CDR3 DNA: TGTGCCAGCACTCCCTCAGAGACAGGGCTTTACACTGAAGCTTTCTTT. Protein: CASTPSETGLYTEAFF.

The chain couples TRBV21-1 to TRBJ2-7; the D call of TRBD2 is as the table states it, not checked on the DNA. TRBV21-1 is classified as a pseudogene. The CDR3 has 16 residues. The CDR3 nucleotides read TGTGCCAGCAGCAAATGGCGGAGTGAAGGTTGCTACGAGCAGTACTTC. This codes for CASSKWRSEGCYEQYF.

V usage is TRBV19 and J usage is TRBJ1-5; 12 nucleotides match TRBD1. The CDR3 sequence is 16 residues long. Germline trimming cut 3 bases from V and 4 bases from J; bases unmatched to any gene: 4. CDR1 is LNHDA, CDR2 SQIVND, per germline (reference sequence). The CDR3 is CASSMGDRGRNQPQHF. For the CDR3, the DNA is TGTGCCAGTAGTATGGGGGACAGGGGGCGAAATCAGCCCCAGCATTTT.

The chain links TRBV9 to TRBJ1-3, with a weak D call TRBD1 (6 bases). Germline lookup yields CDR1 SGDLS and CDR2 YYNGEE. The V end was cut by 2 bases, the J end by 1 base, with 13 bases between. The CDR3 spans 16 residues. The CDR3 sequence is CASSVEQGKSGNTIYF. In DNA form, the CDR3 reads TGTGCCAGCAGCGTTGAACAGGGTAAATCTGGAAACACCATATATTTT.

The V and J genes are TRBV5-1 and TRBJ2-3; D gene ambiguous. The ends were cut back, 0 bases at V and 0 bases at J, with 11 bases in the middle. The CDR3 is 16 residues long. The germline V gene encodes CDR1 SGHRS and CDR2 YFSETQ. For the CDR3, the DNA is TGCGCCAGCAGCTTGGGGGTCTCGTATAGCACAGATACGCAGTATTTT. This encodes CASSLGVSYSTDTQYF.

This sequence joins TRBV15 and TRBJ2-2; D is perhaps TRBD2 (6 bases). The germline V gene encodes CDR1 LNHNV and CDR2 YYDKDF (reference sequence). This CDR3 contains 14 residues. Trimming took off 4 bases at V and 6 bases at J, with 12 bases between the two ends. CDR3 in DNA: TGTGCCACCAGCACCGGACTAACCCCCGGGGAGCTGTTTTTT. This codes for CATSTGLTPGELFF.

This sequence joins TRBV6-5 and TRBJ1-2; D unresolved. Deletions cut 7 bases from V and 6 bases from J, with 15 bases between. This CDR3 spans 13 amino acids. Germline CDR1 and CDR2: MNHEY and SVGAGI. CDR3 loop: CASTAGRVDGYTF. Written as DNA, the CDR3 is TGTGCCAGCACCGCGGGGAGGGTGGATGGCTACACCTTC.

This chain joins TRBV9 and TRBJ2-3; D is unresolved. This CDR3 is built from 15 residues. V dropped 2 bases and J dropped 0 bases, with 10 bases sitting between them. Germline assignment: CDR1 SGDLS and CDR2 YYNGEE. CDR3 region: CASSVGPPSTDTQYF. The DNA of the CDR3 is TGTGCCAGCAGCGTCGGTCCCCCTAGCACAGATACGCAGTATTTT.

This chain joins TRBV28 and TRBJ1-4; 10 nucleotides agree with TRBD1. The CDR3 runs to 13 residues. After removal of 8 bases from V and 14 bases from J, the junction contained 11 bases not matched to a gene. Germline V gene lookup returns CDR1 MDHEN and CDR2 SYDVKM. The CDR3 loop reads CASSGQGVWGLFF. The CDR3 nucleotides are TGTGCCAGCTCCGGACAGGGGGTGTGGGGTCTGTTTTTT.

Concerning this clone itself: Different DNA sequences within this sample yield the same CDR3. The gene calls are TRBV27 and TRBJ1-4; the D gene is possibly TRBD1 (5 bases). V was shortened by 3 bases and J by 8 bases, with 13 bases between the two germline ends. Germline CDR1 is MNHEY and CDR2 is SMNVEV (reference sequence). The CDR3 contains 14 residues. CDR3: CASSFGTGGEKLFF. The CDR3, as DNA: TGTGCCAGCAGTTTTGGTACAGGTGGAGAAAAACTGTTTTTT.

This rearrangement joins TRBV18 to TRBJ1-1; 7 nucleotides match TRBD1. Germline values: CDR1 KGHSH, CDR2 LQKENI. V was clipped by 6 bases and J by 1 base; unmatched bases: 5. The CDR3 has 14 amino acids. The CDR3 coding sequence is TGTGCCAGCTCCCGTGGGACAGAGAACACTGAAGCTTTCTTT. It yields the protein CASSRGTENTEAFF.

The chain carries TRBV7-3 and TRBJ2-3, with 10 bases fitting TRBD2. The J segment lost 3 bases and the V segment lost 5 bases, leaving 2 bases of the junction unmatched. Germline V gene sequence: CDR1 SGHTA, CDR2 FQGTGA. This CDR3 region has 14 residues. CDR3 residues: CASSLAGATDTQYF. CDR3 coding DNA: TGTGCCAGCAGCCTAGCGGGAGCTACAGATACGCAGTATTTT. Full variable domain (missing parts from reference TRBV7-3 and TRBJ2-3): GAGVSQTPSNKVTEKGKYVELRCDPISGHTALYWYRQSLGQGPEFLIYFQGTGAADDSGLPNDRFFAVRPEGSVSTLKIQRTERGDSAVYLCASSLAGATDTQYFGPGTRLTVL.

This clone was detected ten times or more. This rearrangement joins TRBV20-1 to TRBJ1-2; weak D call: TRBD1 (5 bases). Looked up from germline, CDR1 is DFQATT and CDR2 is SNEGSKA (reference sequence). V shed 3 bases and J shed 3 bases, with 14 bases lying between them. The CDR3 is 14 amino acids. The CDR3 nucleotides are TGCAGTGCTAGTCCGGGACGCAACTACTATGGCTACACCTTC. Residues: CSASPGRNYYGYTF.

The rearrangement joins TRBV30 to TRBJ1-2; tentatively, D is TRBD1 (6 bases). Germline V CDR1 and CDR2: GTSNPN, SVGIG (reference sequence). This CDR3 is built from 13 residues. The germline V and J ends were trimmed by 5 bases and 2 bases, with 12 bases remaining between them. CDR3 nucleotide sequence: TGTGCCTGGGATGGACAGAGAAACTATGGCTACACCTTC. Translating gives CAWDGQRNYGYTF.

Concerning this clone: The sample contains more than one DNA sequence encoding this CDR3. The chain links TRBV19 to TRBJ2-3; TRBD1 aligns across 9 bases. J gave up 1 base and V 5 bases, and 4 bases lay outside the gene matches. The CDR3 covers 15 residues. Germline V CDR1 and CDR2: LNHDA, SQIVND (reference sequence). CDR3 amino acids: CASSWGQGGTDTQYF. The DNA of the CDR3 is TGTGCCAGTAGTTGGGGACAGGGAGGCACAGATACGCAGTATTTT.

The rearrangement uses TRBV21-1 and TRBJ1-1. TRBV21-1 is given as a pseudogene. The CDR3 has 12 residues. The CDR3 is CASSKVESEAFF. The CDR3 bases are TGTGCCAGCAGCAAAGTTGAGAGTGAAGCTTTCTTT.

The chain recombines TRBV12-3 or TRBV12-4 with TRBJ1-2; D may be TRBD1 (5 bases). Trimming took 7 bases from V and 8 from J, leaving 17 bases between them. The CDR3 contains 13 residues. CDR3 loop: CASTAGRTIGYTF. CDR3 in DNA: TGTGCCAGCACGGCAGGGCGGACCATCGGCTACACCTTC.

The rearrangement links TRBV19 to TRBJ1-2, with TRBD1 matching 9 bases. Germline V gene data show CDR1 as LNHDA and CDR2 as SQIVND (reference sequence). J was trimmed by 6 bases and V by 3 bases; bases with no gene match: 17. This CDR3 region has 18 residues. The CDR3 DNA reads TGTGCCAGTAGTATGTCCGCTAATGGTTGGGACAGGGTTAATGGCTACACCTTC. This sequence encodes CASSMSANGWDRVNGYTF.

This clone was seen only a few times. The chain recombines TRBV27 with TRBJ2-1; 11 bases line up with TRBD2. The CDR3 is 15 residues long. Per germline, CDR1 MNHEY and CDR2 SMNVEV (reference sequence). The V gene end was trimmed by 5 bases and the J gene end by 6 bases; junction bases not matched to a gene: 6. This CDR3 is CASSTSGSIRNEQFF. Written as DNA, the CDR3 is TGTGCCAGCAGTACTAGCGGGAGCATTCGCAATGAGCAGTTCTTC.

The genes are TRBV27 and TRBJ2-2; 12 nucleotides line up with TRBD2. This CDR3 contains 15 residues. Germline V gene data show CDR1 as MNHEY and CDR2 as SMNVEV (reference sequence). J was trimmed by 5 bases and V by 3 bases; bases with no gene match: 1. The CDR3: CASSFGLAGTGELFF. CDR3 nucleotide sequence: TGTGCCAGCAGTTTTGGACTAGCGGGGACCGGGGAGCTGTTTTTT.

This rearrangement joins TRBV6-5 to TRBJ1-1; no firm D call. The CDR3 totals 14 residues. V lost 0 bases to trimming and J lost 6 bases, with 11 bases between them. Germline loops: CDR1 MNHEY, CDR2 SVGAGI. The DNA of the CDR3 is TGTGCCAGCAGTTACTCCCGGTCCGGCTCTGAAGCTTTCTTT. Protein: CASSYSRSGSEAFF.

This chain connects TRBV10-3 to TRBJ1-4; TRBD1 agrees at 7 bases. The germline V gene has CDR1 ENHRY and CDR2 SYGVKD. J lost 0 bases, V lost 3 bases, and 4 bases had no gene match. The CDR3 is 16 amino acids. CDR3 residues: CAISERTGTTNEKLFF. The CDR3 DNA follows: TGTGCCATCAGTGAAAGGACAGGTACAACTAATGAAAAACTGTTTTTT.

V is TRBV10-2 and J is TRBJ2-7, with D possibly being TRBD2 (5 bases). The CDR3 has 12 residues. The germline gives CDR1 WSHSY, CDR2 SAAADI. Trimming took off 4 bases at V and 6 bases at J, with 10 bases between the two ends. For the CDR3, the DNA is TGCGCCAGCAGTGTCCTGGCGGGCGAGCAGTACTTC. As protein: CASSVLAGEQYF.

This clone occurred a few times. V usage is TRBV5-5 and J usage is TRBJ2-5; possibly TRBD2 for D (7 bases). The germline V gene encodes CDR1 SGHKS and CDR2 YYEKEE (reference sequence). V was clipped by 0 bases and J by 1 base, with 10 bases between them. This CDR3 comprises 15 residues. CDR3 sequence: CASSLVGGPQETQYF. The CDR3 DNA reads as TGTGCCAGCAGCTTGGTGGGGGGGCCCCAAGAGACCCAGTACTTC.

This chain connects TRBV28 to TRBJ1-2; D perhaps matches TRBD1 (6 bases). Germline CDR1 is MDHEN and CDR2 is SYDVKM. Trimming shortened V by 5 bases and J by 1 base, and 8 bases separated the two germline ends. This CDR3 comprises 13 residues. This CDR3 is CASSRQVNYGYTF. Here the CDR3 DNA reads TGTGCCAGCAGTCGACAGGTTAACTATGGCTACACCTTC.